This is a list of T cell receptor beta chains from one sample in a study of blood T cell repertoires in COVID-19. Here immunoSEQ multiplex PCR was the method, and the copy in TCRdb shows in-frame clones only, minus some. The sample shows over 100,000 clones, around three quarters of them seen only once. The specimen sequenced was peripheral blood. The receptor set was obtained from a woman older than 75 with acute or convalescent COVID-19. Both conserved end residues are part of each CDR3. The D gene is left open where the match is weak. Size is omitted from some rows. Given values are once, few, many or a class for expanded clones.

- | TRBJ1-1 | TRBV6-5 | - | CASSYASLTEAFF | TGTGCCAGCAGTTACGCTAGCCTGACTGAAGCTTTCTTT
- | TRBJ1-1 | TRBV3-1/TRBV3-2 | - | CASSQQGYSTEAFF | TGTGCCAGCAGCCAACAGGGATATAGCACTGAAGCTTTCTTT
TRBD1 | TRBJ1-5 | TRBV4-2 | few | CASSQERGQGGNQPQHF | TGTGCCAGCAGCCAAGAACGGGGACAGGGCGGCAATCAGCCCCAGCATTTT
- | TRBJ1-1 | TRBV19 | - | CASVNPGALNTEAFF | TGTGCCAGTGTAAATCCGGGAGCCCTGAACACTGAAGCTTTCTTT
- | TRBJ2-3 | TRBV6-1 | - | CASSEGSGNMQYF | TGTGCCAGCAGTGAAGGAAGCGGAAATATGCAGTATTTT
TRBD2 | TRBJ2-2 | TRBV5-1 | - | CASSLAWLAENTGELFF | TGCGCCAGCAGCTTGGCCTGGCTAGCGGAAAACACCGGGGAGCTGTTTTTT
TRBD1 | TRBJ1-1 | TRBV5-1 | - | CASRQQGGSTEAFF | TGCGCCAGCAGGCAACAGGGGGGTAGCACTGAAGCTTTCTTT
- | TRBJ1-5 | TRBV27 | - | CASNRGSKLQPQHF | TGTGCCAGCAACCGAGGGAGCAAACTTCAGCCCCAGCATTTT
TRBD2 | TRBJ2-3 | TRBV2 | once | CASSELLAGGTDTQYF | TGTGCCAGCAGTGAACTGCTAGCGGGAGGGACAGATACGCAGTATTTT
TRBD1 | TRBJ2-7 | TRBV19 | once | CASSTLPGQGAPGRYF | TGTGCCAGTAGTACACTCCCGGGACAGGGGGCACCCGGGCGGTACTTC
- | TRBJ1-2 | TRBV7-2 | - | CASSLVSDPTRGYTF | TGTGCCAGCAGCTTAGTGTCTGACCCCACGAGGGGCTACACCTTC
- | TRBJ1-5 | TRBV24-1 | few | CATSDRQLNQPQHF | TGTGCCACCAGTGACCGACAGTTAAATCAGCCCCAGCATTTT
- | TRBJ1-5 | TRBV5-6 | - | CASSLPGQPQHF | TGTGCCAGCAGCCTGCCCGGGCAGCCCCAGCATTTT
- | TRBJ2-1 | TRBV9 | - | CASSVEDSSDEQFF | TGTGCCAGCAGCGTAGAGGATAGCTCAGATGAGCAGTTCTTC
TRBD1 | TRBJ1-2 | TRBV5-1 | - | CASSVGQGMDGYTF | TGCGCCAGCAGCGTGGGACAGGGCATGGATGGCTACACCTTC
TRBD2 | TRBJ2-1 | TRBV14 | - | CASSQLAGGGGEQFF | TGTGCCAGCAGCCAACTTGCGGGGGGAGGTGGTGAGCAGTTCTTC
- | TRBJ1-2 | TRBV6-6 | - | CASRPDSNYGYTF | TGTGCCAGCAGGCCGGACAGTAACTATGGCTACACCTTC
TRBD2 | TRBJ2-5 | TRBV12-5 | - | CASGLDQLMGGQETQYF | TGTGCTAGTGGTTTGGACCAGTTAATGGGAGGGCAAGAGACCCAGTACTTC
TRBD2 | TRBJ2-3 | TRBV13 | - | CASSLGGLAGPDTQYF | TGTGCCAGCAGCTTAGGTGGGTTAGCGGGGCCAGATACGCAGTATTTT
- | TRBJ2-3 | TRBV30 | - | CAGGATTRGTDTQYF | TGTGCCGGCGGGGCCACCACCCGTGGCACAGATACGCAGTATTTT
TRBD1 | TRBJ1-2 | TRBV12-3/TRBV12-4 | - | CASRGTGLYGYTF | TGTGCCAGCAGAGGGACAGGGTTGTATGGCTACACCTTC
TRBD1 | TRBJ2-7 | TRBV5-4 | - | CASSFINVGTGAREQYF | TGTGCCAGCAGCTTTATTAATGTGGGGACAGGGGCTCGCGAGCAGTACTTC
- | TRBJ1-1 | TRBV12-3/TRBV12-4 | - | CASSLTENTEAFF | TGTGCCAGCAGTTTAACGGAGAACACTGAGGCTTTCTTT
TRBD2 | TRBJ2-1 | TRBV11-1 | - | CASSLAPLGGGYNEQFF | TGTGCCAGCAGCTTAGCTCCCCTCGGCGGGGGGTACAATGAGCAGTTCTTC
TRBD2 | TRBJ2-1 | TRBV27 | - | CASEGTSGRNEQFF | TGTGCCAGCGAGGGGACTAGCGGGAGGAATGAGCAGTTCTTC
- | TRBJ1-5 | TRBV6-6 | - | CASSYREYSNQPQHF | TGTGCCAGCAGTTACCGGGAATATAGCAATCAGCCCCAGCATTTT
TRBD2 | TRBJ2-3 | TRBV11-2 | - | CASRRLARGDTQYF | TGTGCCAGCAGGCGACTAGCGCGAGGGGATACGCAGTATTTT
- | TRBJ1-5 | TRBV28 | - | CASRPFGRRAQHF | TGTGCCAGCAGACCGTTCGGCCGCCGGGCCCAGCATTTT
- | TRBJ1-2 | TRBV7-2 | few | CASSVQGSYGYTF | TGTGCCAGCAGCGTACAGGGTAGTTATGGCTACACCTTC
- | TRBJ1-3 | TRBV4-3 | few | CASSHDTYSGNTIYF | TGCGCCAGCAGCCATGACACCTACTCTGGAAACACCATATATTTT
- | TRBJ1-2 | TRBV7-2 | - | CASSLVERLGYTF | TGTGCCAGCAGCTTAGTAGAGCGGTTGGGCTACACCTTC
- | TRBJ1-2 | TRBV4-2 | - | CASSREPGINYGYTF | TGTGCCAGCAGCCGGGAGCCCGGGATCAACTATGGCTACACCTTC
TRBD2 | TRBJ2-7 | TRBV4-2 | - | CASSQDQTSGTYEQYF | TGTGCCAGCAGCCAAGATCAAACTAGCGGGACGTACGAGCAGTACTTC